Included here is one T cell receptor (beta chain) sequence, with context. Its antigen specificity is not known. The same CDR3 can be traced to other DNA sequences in this sample. The source of the sample is a study of cytomegalovirus exposure and HLA in healthy donors (dated by TCRdb to 2016 to 2017). About the full investigation: An earlier analysis of approximately 640 of the donors reported roughly 270 Gb of sequence data and some 120 million unique TCR beta sequences from roughly 180 million T cells. Among under 450 genotyped donors of the cohort, an average of around 240,000 unique TCR beta nucleotide sequences were sequenced per donor, roughly 20% of them non-productive. Four or five DR-DQ haplotypes were handled as single units for association and clustering because linkage in the cohort was strong. Both class I and class II loci were covered by HLA typing, at four-digit resolution. High-throughput TCR immunosequencing, statistical association of individual TCRs with disease status, and machine learning were combined to predict cytomegalovirus infection status. The genetic ancestry cluster associated with self-reported Caucasian donors included around 76% of the 350 to 500 genotyped donors. Approximately 300 gigabases of sequencing data and around 85 million unique TCR sequences made up an early release that covered several hundred HLA-typed donors. In addition to the first cohort of several hundred subjects, a separate validation cohort of 130 or so different subjects was used. To decide whether each TCR beta V gene segment behaved as functional or pseudogenic, an earlier analysis of fewer than 750 of the donors relied on high-throughput TCR beta sequencing. Typing coverage varied by locus: roughly 629-640 donors for A, B, C, DRB1 and DQB1; approximately 520 for DQA1; about 570 for DPA1; about 450 for DPB1. All discovery cohort repertoires had been generated using a single sequencing platform. The later analysis used no new phenotypic data to find candidate immune exposures, relying instead on TCR beta sequences and their occurrence across donors. The aim of the study was to test whether cataloging public T cell receptors could identify signatures of past pathogen exposure. A later genetic analysis used genome-wide SNP genotypes for 398 of the 666 donors, treating that subset as a discovery cohort. Donor age, sex, ethnicity and CMV serostatus were compiled together with the repertoire data. The study used immunosequencing to profile the T cell repertoires of approximately 640 subjects and linked those repertoires to cytomegalovirus serostatus. A later analysis re-analyzed previously published TCR beta repertoires from roughly 600 donors and added high-resolution HLA genotyping to study TCR occurrence patterns.

To prepare the library, the immunoSEQ multiplex PCR assay was applied. For the multiplex PCR, a mixture combining 60 forward primers for TCR Vbeta segments and 13 reverse primers for TCR Jbeta segments was used. The CDR3 region of rearranged TCR beta genes was amplified from genomic DNA with a multiplex PCR assay. Amplified TCR beta libraries were sequenced as 87-base-pair reads on the Illumina HiSeq System. Regarding the original processing steps: A later analysis tallied 75 million to 85 million unique TCR beta chains across the 550 to 850 repertoires, and some 12 million of those chains were shared by two or more donors. To remove PCR and sequencing errors, raw reads were error-corrected and collapsed into unique sequences using a nearest-neighbor algorithm that merged closely related sequences. To assign V, D and J gene segments, CDR3 sequences were aligned to IMGT reference sequences. Each retained sequence needed at least a six-nucleotide match to both a V gene segment and a J gene segment. Rearrangements were classified as productive when the CDR3 lacked stop codons and remained in frame with V and J, and all other rearrangements were classified as non-productive. Following IMGT convention, CDR3 was defined as the stretch from the second conserved V-encoded cysteine up to the conserved J-encoded phenylalanine. In an earlier analysis of 550 to 650 of the donors, sequences lacking an unambiguous match to a single V gene segment were excluded. An earlier analysis of under 750 of the donors called V segments functional above 56.7% productive rearrangements and segregating when the between-donor standard deviation exceeded 5%. To diagnose cytomegalovirus status from the catalog of TCR beta chain sequences, a statistical classification framework was built. In a later analysis, V and J genes were assigned by comparing TCR nucleotide sequences against IMGT/GENE-DB human TR gene sequences. The TCRdist pipeline was used in a later analysis to assign CDR3 sequences and most-parsimonious VDJ recombination scenarios. In a later analysis, every TCR beta chain was defined by the combination of its CDR3 amino acid sequence and its V-gene family, and reads without a unique V-gene family were dropped. To address suspected cross-contamination and a sequencing artifact, a later analysis removed 550 to 750 highly shared, low-generation-probability nucleotide sequences. In a later analysis, a clonal expansion index was calculated for each public chain from normalized within-repertoire ranks of inferred template counts. In a later analysis, generation probabilities were computed using a VDJ recombination model fitted to out-of-frame rearrangements, and the results were checked against IGoR. In a later analysis, TCR-TCR, TCR-HLA and TCR-CMV co-occurrence was scored with hypergeometric tests, and a repertoire-size bias correction was applied to TCR pairs. False discovery rates were estimated in a later analysis by permuting HLA or CMV assignments 20 times. In a later analysis, co-occurring TCRs were grouped with DBSCAN, and TCRdist sequence similarity was added when clustering was performed within HLA-allele-positive subsets. Co-occurrence clustering excluded repertoires with fewer than 30,000 or more than 120,000 public chains, plus five with anomalous nucleotide sharing. In its TCRdb copy, this immuneACCESS table keeps in-frame sequences only and misses some clones. Where compared with another copy, unresolved V genes explain less than half of these, and the others have no known cause. D and trimming come from the DNA, and the V and J calls and clone size come from that table. This sample's table has entries for about 210,000 clones. Of the sample, approximately 1% falls within the top ten clones.

The cohort consisted of 600 to 750 healthy bone marrow donors. Cohort members were all nominally healthy when sampled, although unrecorded immune exposures were likely present. The donor was CMV seropositive and belonged to the group of more than 250 seropositive cohort members. Every donor gave a peripheral blood sample, and the peripheral blood mononuclear cells from that sample were used for TCR beta sequencing. The Qiagen DNeasy Blood Extraction Kit was used to extract genomic DNA from the blood cell samples. The research as a whole found: A later analysis found that TCR association rates varied across HLA loci, with DRB1 alleles showing the most associated TCRs and HLA-C alleles the fewest. Correlated functional status among segregating V segments might reflect linkage disequilibrium, but an unknown experimental factor could not be ruled out. In a later analysis, about 17,000 TCR beta sequences were associated with specific HLA alleles at a false discovery rate of 0.05. The classifier was reported to diagnose cytomegalovirus status with high specificity and sensitivity in both the original and validation cohorts. Because some donors lacked HLA typing at each locus, the association tests relied only on the typed subset. The sequencing pipeline was judged likely to have produced a cluster of highly shared sequence variants as a technical artifact. In a later genetic analysis, fewer N-insertions in productive TCRs were reported among donors in an Asian-associated ancestry cluster than the approximately 710-donor mean. Strong co-occurrence of HLA alleles, especially DR and DQ, made assigning TCR associations to individual alleles difficult. Most CMV-associated TCR beta chains appeared to be HLA-restricted in a later analysis, and the HLA associations seemed to be driven largely by CMV exposure. Several of the top co-occurrence clusters appeared to be linked to parvovirus B19, influenza, CMV and Epstein-Barr virus, according to a later analysis. The authors suggested that the approach could potentially be generalized to other disease states and immunological phenotypes. Most TCR sequences were observed very rarely across donors, whereas some public TCRs were present in many individuals. A total of 150 to 200 TCR beta chains were listed by the study as associated with cytomegalovirus. A further reported finding was that TCR beta sequences accurately predicted the HLA-A and HLA-B alleles for most subjects in the first cohort. A later analysis found that HLA-associated TCR beta chains were more clonally expanded and had lower generation probabilities than equally common non-associated chains. Because counts were too low, seventeen rarely observed V segments, including chromosome 9 orphons, were left out of the earlier analysis of 587 of the donors. Roughly uniform sequencing depth across donors was assumed in presence/absence analyses, although this assumption may not hold. Immune exposure information for the cohort was limited to CMV serostatus. V-gene and J-gene trimming of TCR beta chains was associated with a missense DCLRE1C variant in a later genetic analysis, and the association was replicated in an independent cohort. The cohort was sequenced for TCR beta chains only, and without alpha or paired-chain data the features that could be detected were limited. Three of the identified cytomegalovirus-associated TCR beta chains were confirmed in vitro to be specific for cytomegalovirus antigens. Broadly in line with IMGT annotations, most TCR beta V segments showed up in productive rearrangements about 90% or about 30% of the time in an earlier analysis of several hundred of the donors.

Specimen: PBMCs. The receptor comes from a woman in her thirties in good health and CMV-seropositive.

The nucleotides read TGCGCCAGCAGCTTGGACAGGGGGGGGACTGAAGCTTTCTTT. It codes for CASSLDRGGTEAFF. The V and J genes are TRBV5-1 and TRBJ1-1, with 8 middle bases fitting TRBD1. In the germline V gene, CDR1 corresponds to SGHRS and CDR2 to YFSETQ. V loses 0 bases at its end and J loses 5 bases; junction bases beyond the gene matches: 3. From the cysteine through the phenylalanine, the CDR3 covers 14 amino acids. Only CDR3 DNA remains: 42 bases, in frame from the first base.